The 25 T cell receptor beta chains in this list originate from one sample, sequenced in a study of T cell repertoires in cytomegalovirus infection. TCRdb analysed the reads with MiXCR anew, one entry per CDR3 protein. The sample lists about 360,000 distinct CDR3 sequences, about a sixth occurring once. Material for sequencing was PBMCs. These receptor sequences come from a human donor in good health (CMV status not recorded). Some clones in this sample may be carry-over from other donors' samples.

This chain uses TRBV5-1 with TRBJ2-3; D gene ambiguous. Looked up from germline, CDR1 is SGHRS and CDR2 is YFSETQ. V was pared by 3 bases and J by 4 bases, with 9 bases between. This CDR3 contains 13 residues. The CDR3 DNA sequence: TGCGCCAGCAGCTCCTGGACCGCAGATACGCAGTATTTT. Residues: CASSSWTADTQYF.

In its sample, this clonotype was seen many times. The V gene is TRBV7-2, the J gene TRBJ2-1; no firm D call. The CDR3 spans 14 residues. V was trimmed by 3 bases and J by 4 bases, leaving 10 bases between them. Per the germline V gene, CDR1 is SGHTA and CDR2 is FQGNSA. The CDR3 nucleotides are TGTGCCAGCAGCTTTGAGACTGGTTACAATGAGCAGTTCTTC. Protein: CASSFETGYNEQFF.

This clonotype has a handful of counts. This chain connects TRBV11-2 to TRBJ2-7, with TRBD1 matching 7 bases. The germline CDR1 and CDR2 sequences are SGHAT and FQNNGV. J gave up 3 bases and V 5 bases, and 7 bases lay outside the gene matches. The CDR3 is 14 amino acids. The CDR3: CASSPSTGNYEQYF. The CDR3 DNA reads TGTGCCAGCAGCCCATCGACAGGGAACTACGAGCAGTACTTC.

This clonotype was recorded at least ten times. The chain has TRBV6-5 and TRBJ1-5, with unresolved D. Trimming left V 6 bases short and J 1 base short, with 19 bases between. From germline, CDR1 is MNHEY and CDR2 SVGAGI. This CDR3 is 17 amino acids long. CDR3 DNA: TGTGCCAGCAGATCAGGACGGTACCTATCGAGCAATCAGCCCCAGCATTTT. Protein sequence: CASRSGRYLSSNQPQHF.

The chain combines TRBV29-1 with TRBJ1-5; 8 bases match TRBD1. Germline V gives CDR1 SQVTM, CDR2 ANQGSEA. The trim removed 5 bases at V and 4 bases at J, leaving 4 bases unmatched. The CDR3 has 13 residues. CDR3 amino acids: CSVSQGANQPQHF. In DNA, the CDR3 is TGCAGCGTTTCTCAGGGGGCTAATCAGCCCCAGCATTTT.

This chain uses TRBV12-3 or TRBV12-4 with TRBJ1-6; the D is unclear. The CDR3 covers 15 residues. Trimming shortened V by 3 bases and J by 5 bases, and 11 bases separated the two germline ends. CDR3 nucleotide sequence: TGTGCCAGCAGTTTGGGCAAGATGCATAATTCACCCCTCCACTTT. It translates to CASSLGKMHNSPLHF.

This rearrangement joins TRBV29-1 to TRBJ1-2; the D is unclear. CDR1 is SQVTM, CDR2 ANQGSEA, per germline. V gave up 4 bases and J gave up 2 bases, with 5 bases separating them. There are 11 residues in the CDR3. In nucleotides, the CDR3 is TGCAGCGTTGGCAGGAACTATGGCTACACCTTC. It yields the protein CSVGRNYGYTF.

This clonotype was observed many times. The chain employs TRBV7-2 and TRBJ2-3, with 11 positions matching TRBD2. Germline values: CDR1 SGHTA, CDR2 FQGNSA. CDR3 length: 18 residues. V was clipped by 1 base and J by 1 base; unmatched bases: 7. The CDR3 region is CASSLVGLGLAGTDTQYF. CDR3 sequence (DNA): TGTGCCAGCAGCTTAGTTGGTTTGGGACTAGCGGGCACAGATACGCAGTATTTT. Variable domain in full (rest from reference TRBV7-2 and TRBJ2-3): GAGVSQSPSNKVTEKGKDVELRCDPISGHTALYWYRQSLGQGLEFLIYFQGNSAPDKSGLPSDRFSAERTGGSVSTLTIQRTQQEDSAVYLCASSLVGLGLAGTDTQYFGPGTRLTVL.

The V gene is TRBV2, the J gene TRBJ2-1; 7 bases agree with TRBD2. Germline V gene sequence: CDR1 SNHLY, CDR2 FYNNEI. V lost 5 bases, J lost 3 bases, and 1 base stayed unmatched. The CDR3 contains 13 residues. CDR3 protein: CASSSGDYNEQFF. CDR3 nucleotides: TGTGCCAGCAGTAGCGGGGACTACAATGAGCAGTTCTTC. The whole variable domain, filled in from reference TRBV2 and TRBJ2-1, reads EPEVTQTPSHQVTQMGQEVILRCVPISNHLYFYWYRQILGQKVEFLVSFYNNEISEKSEIFDDQFSVERPDGSNFTLKIRSTKLEDSAMYFCASSSGDYNEQFFGPGTRLTVL.

In its sample, this clonotype was seen many times. This chain connects TRBV12-3 or TRBV12-4 to TRBJ2-1, with 15 bases aligning to TRBD2. The junction had 3 bases not matched to a gene; V was cut back by 8 bases and J by 7 bases. The CDR3 is 14 residues long. The CDR3 DNA follows: TGTGCCAGCGGGACTAGCGGGGGGAGAAATGAGCAGTTCTTC. This translates into CASGTSGGRNEQFF.

In its sample, this clonotype was seen many times. The chain recombines TRBV20-1 with TRBJ1-4; D not certain. Germline CDR1 reads DFQATT; CDR2 reads SNEGSKA (reference sequence). The CDR3 is 12 residues long. The V gene lost 5 bases and the J gene lost 12 bases, with 16 bases spanning the gap. CDR3 nucleotide sequence: TGCAGTGCTCGATCGCGGGCAGGCGAACTGTTTTTT. Translated: CSARSRAGELFF.

This clonotype was seen many times. V gene TRBV7-6 combines with J gene TRBJ2-7; either TRBD1 or TRBD2 may fit D (5 bases each). Trimming took off 1 base at V and 5 bases at J, with 9 bases between the two ends. Per the germline V gene, CDR1 is SGHVS and CDR2 is FNYEAQ. This CDR3 region has 13 residues. CDR3 nucleotides: TGTGCCAGCAGCTTAGGGGGGTTCGACGAGCAGTACTTC. It yields the protein CASSLGGFDEQYF.

This clonotype occurred many times. This sequence joins TRBV19 and TRBJ2-4; no clear D gene. CDR1 is LNHDA, CDR2 SQIVND, per germline (reference sequence). This CDR3 contains 15 residues. V lost 7 bases, J lost 3 bases, and 16 bases lay in between. CDR3 amino acids: CASTQGRSGKNIQYF. CDR3 DNA sequence: TGTGCCAGTACCCAAGGAAGGTCGGGCAAAAACATTCAGTACTTC.

This clonotype occurred many times. This chain links TRBV7-8 with TRBJ2-5; D ambiguous. Between the trimmed V and J ends, which lost 1 base and 5 bases, there was a span of 11 bases. Germline loops: CDR1 SGHVS, CDR2 FQNEAQ. This CDR3 contains 14 residues. The CDR3 region is CASSLEVLGETQYF. The DNA of the CDR3 is TGTGCCAGCAGCTTAGAAGTCCTTGGGGAGACCCAGTACTTC.

The genes are TRBV5-4 and TRBJ1-1; D is undetermined. Germline assignment: CDR1 SGHNT and CDR2 YYREEE (reference sequence). V gave up 1 base and J gave up 3 bases, with 10 bases separating them. The CDR3 spans 14 residues. This chain's CDR3 is CASSLKHGDTEAFF. CDR3 DNA sequence: TGTGCCAGCAGCTTGAAACACGGAGACACTGAAGCTTTCTTT.

This clonotype was found many times. This chain uses TRBV7-2 with TRBJ2-7; 7 nucleotides line up with TRBD1. V shed 3 bases, J shed 0 bases, and the junction held 5 bases outside the gene matches. The CDR3 has 15 residues. Per germline, CDR1 SGHTA and CDR2 FQGNSA. CDR3 region: CASSFDRAPSYEQYF. CDR3 nucleotides: TGTGCCAGCAGCTTTGACAGGGCCCCCTCCTACGAGCAGTACTTC.

This clonotype was counted only a few times. This chain connects TRBV5-1 to TRBJ2-2; 9 nucleotides align to TRBD2. This CDR3 spans 16 amino acids. CDR1 and CDR2 from the germline V gene are SGHRS and YFSETQ. Unmatched junction bases numbered 6, after V lost 0 bases and J lost 6 bases. The chain's CDR3 is CASSLVMASGAGELFF. The CDR3 bases are TGCGCCAGCAGCTTGGTAATGGCTAGCGGGGCCGGGGAGCTGTTTTTT.

This clonotype was found many times. The J gene is TRBJ2-1, the V gene TRBV6-2 or TRBV6-3, with a weak D call TRBD2 (6 bases). V lost 2 bases and J 7 bases, leaving 12 bases between the germline ends. The V gene's germline CDR1 is MNHEY and CDR2 SVGEGT. The CDR3 has 14 amino acids. CDR3 residues: CASSYGGKANEQFF. CDR3 DNA: TGTGCCAGCAGTTACGGCGGGAAGGCGAATGAGCAGTTCTTC.

This clonotype has more than one count but fewer than ten. This sequence joins TRBV7-2 and TRBJ2-3, with 8 bases aligning to TRBD2. With 4 bases clipped from V and 2 bases from J, the junction kept 5 bases outside the gene matches. The CDR3 consists of 15 residues. CDR1 and CDR2 from the germline V gene are SGHTA and FQGNSA. The CDR3 loop is CASSSLAGITDTQYF. CDR3 nucleotides: TGTGCCAGCAGCTCATTAGCGGGGATCACAGATACGCAGTATTTT.

This clonotype came up many times. The rearrangement uses TRBV10-3 and TRBJ2-1; 13 bases agree with TRBD2. This CDR3 is built from 17 residues. Germline V gene lookup returns CDR1 ENHRY and CDR2 SYGVKD. Germline trimming cut 6 bases from V and 0 bases from J; bases unmatched to any gene: 5. CDR3 DNA sequence: TGTGCCATCAGAAGGACTAGCGGGAGTGGCTCCTACAATGAGCAGTTCTTC. Translated, it gives CAIRRTSGSGSYNEQFF.

This chain uses TRBV7-9 with TRBJ2-3, with 8 bases fitting TRBD1. This CDR3 comprises 12 residues. The J segment lost 9 bases and the V segment lost 5 bases, leaving 4 bases of the junction unmatched. Germline loops: CDR1 SEHNR, CDR2 FQNEAQ (reference sequence). The CDR3, as DNA: TGTGCCAGCAGCACAGGGGGAACGACGCAGTATTTT. Translating gives CASSTGGTTQYF.

This clonotype was counted a few times. The J gene is TRBJ1-1, the V gene TRBV5-1, with a tentative D call TRBD1 (6 bases). The CDR3 is made up of 15 amino acids. CDR1 and CDR2 from the germline V gene are SGHRS and YFSETQ. The ends were cut back, 3 bases at V and 0 bases at J, with 12 bases in the middle. CDR3 nucleotide sequence: TGCGCCAGCAGCTCACGGGGGCCCCTGAACACTGAAGCTTTCTTT. Protein sequence: CASSSRGPLNTEAFF.

The rearrangement joins TRBV15 to TRBJ2-7; 7 bases line up with TRBD1. This CDR3 has 15 amino acids. After removal of 5 bases from V and 3 bases from J, the junction contained 10 bases not matched to a gene. Germline values: CDR1 LNHNV, CDR2 YYDKDF (reference sequence). CDR3 nucleotide sequence: TGTGCCACCAGCTCGGACAGGCTGGTCGGCTACGAGCAGTACTTC. Its protein is CATSSDRLVGYEQYF.

This clonotype was picked up many times. This chain connects TRBV7-2 to TRBJ2-7, with 11 bases aligning to TRBD1. There are 14 residues in the CDR3. Unmatched junction bases numbered 3, after V lost 5 bases and J lost 3 bases. The germline V gene encodes CDR1 SGHTA and CDR2 FQGNSA. CDR3 bases: TGTGCCAGCAGCGCTGGGACAGGGGGCTACGAGCAGTACTTC. It codes for CASSAGTGGYEQYF.

This clonotype was counted only a few times. This chain connects TRBV3-1 to TRBJ1-1; perhaps TRBD1 as D (6 bases). Germline V gene data show CDR1 as LGHDT and CDR2 as YNNKEL (reference sequence). V dropped 1 base and J dropped 5 bases, with 11 bases sitting between them. The CDR3 spans 14 residues. The CDR3 spells CASSQVQGRTEAFF. CDR3 bases: TGTGCCAGCAGCCAAGTGCAGGGGAGAACTGAAGCTTTCTTT.